This T cell receptor beta chain appears in the sequencing data of a study of blood T cell repertoires in COVID-19. Looking at the study overall: From the United States, Italy and Spain came samples of acute and convalescent COVID-19. PBMCs, B-cell-depleted T cells, or T cells were the source of the cDNA or gDNA that made up the material.

In the study's own analysis: Amplification from reference gene primers served as the basis for estimated nucleated cell counts. Profiled with immunoSEQ multiplex PCR; TCRdb holds only in-frame clones, not every one. For V, J and clone size, that table is used; D and trimming come from the DNA. The data show 65,000 to 90,000 clones, around 89% seen once. The V and J ends lost 5 bases and 2 bases respectively, with 15 bases between them. The CDR3 is 15 amino acids. Germline assignment: CDR1 LNHDA and CDR2 SQIVND (reference sequence). The clonotype comes from a man aged 50 or older with acute or convalescent COVID-19. The sequenced sample was peripheral blood. This chain joins TRBV19 and TRBJ1-2; D may be TRBD1 (6 bases). The CDR3 loop reads CASSSTQQGNYGYTF. In DNA form, the CDR3 reads TGTGCCAGTAGTTCAACTCAACAGGGAAACTATGGCTACACCTTC. Variable domain in full (rest from reference TRBV19 and TRBJ1-2): DGGITQSPKYLFRKEGQNVTLSCEQNLNHDAMYWYRQDPGQGLRLIYYSQIVNDFQKGDIAEGYSVSREKKESFPLTVTSAQKNPTAFYLCASSSTQQGNYGYTFGSGTRLTVV.